This T cell receptor beta chain emerged from a study of shared clonotypes between healthy human individuals. Libraries were prepared by immunoSEQ multiplex PCR; TCRdb keeps only in-frame clonotypes and omits some of them. The sample lists some 1.5 million clones, roughly 96% occurring once. A single count supports this clone. Germline CDR1 and CDR2: WNHNN and SYGVQD (reference sequence). The CDR3 is 12 residues long. V was shortened by 3 bases and J by 5 bases, with 5 bases between the two germline ends. The sequence was collected from a man aged 25-40 years in good health. Sequencing was carried out using naive CD4+ T cells sorted from blood. Subset reported: CD45RA+ positively selected. This chain links TRBV10-1 with TRBJ2-1; D unclear. The CDR3 DNA reads TGCGCCAGCAGTGAACCCAACAATGAGCAGTTCTTC. Amino acids: CASSEPNNEQFF.